These T cell receptor beta chains were read from a single sample in a study of cytomegalovirus exposure and HLA in healthy donors. The method was immunoSEQ multiplex PCR; TCRdb's version includes in-frame clones alone and lacks a portion of them. The sample consists of under 150,000 clones, around nine tenths of them appearing once. Sequences were obtained from PBMCs. These TCRs come from a young man in good health and CMV-seropositive. The CDR3 runs from the conserved cysteine through the conserved F or W. The D gene is left open where the match is weak. Clone size is shown for a subset of rows, as once, few, many or a class of expanded clone.

d_gene	v_gene	j_gene	abundance	CDR3aa	CDR3nt
TRBD2	TRBV27	TRBJ2-7	.	CASSLSTGGGPGPYEQYF	TGTGCCAGCAGTTTATCGACGGGGGGGGGCCCGGGTCCCTACGAGCAGTACTTC
.	TRBV15	TRBJ2-2	.	CATSSTLNTGTGELFF	TGTGCCACCAGCAGCACTCTAAATACAGGGACCGGGGAGCTGTTTTTT
.	TRBV10-1	TRBJ2-2	.	CASSSDWGAGELFF	TGCGCCAGCAGTTCGGACTGGGGGGCCGGGGAGCTGTTTTTT
.	TRBV15	TRBJ2-1	.	CATSRGATVYVNEQFF	TGTGCCACCAGCAGAGGGGCGACCGTTTACGTGAATGAGCAGTTCTTC
TRBD1	TRBV28	TRBJ2-1	.	CASSLGDLGTGLHTVF	TGTGCCAGCAGTTTAGGAGATCTGGGGACAGGGCTGCACACGGTCTTC
.	TRBV28	TRBJ2-5	.	CASREQGIHETQYF	TGTGCCAGCAGAGAACAGGGAATTCACGAGACCCAGTACTTC
.	TRBV19	TRBJ1-5	.	CASSIVNRVFWQPQHF	TGTGCCAGTAGTATAGTGAACAGGGTATTTTGGCAGCCCCAGCATTTT
.	TRBV12-5	TRBJ1-4	.	CASGLRSGEKLFF	TGTGCTAGTGGTTTACGATCGGGGGAAAAACTGTTTTTT
.	TRBV30	TRBJ1-1	.	CAWSAVMNTEAFF	TGTGCCTGGAGTGCAGTTATGAACACTGAAGCTTTCTTT
.	TRBV27	TRBJ2-3	.	CASSLSRGNTQYF	TGTGCCAGCAGTTTATCACGAGGGAATACGCAGTATTTT
.	TRBV27	TRBJ2-7	.	CASSLQGLAYEQYF	TGTGCCAGCAGTTTACAGGGTTTGGCGTACGAGCAGTACTTC
.	TRBV9	TRBJ1-3	.	CASSISVAGNTIYF	TGTGCCAGCAGCATAAGCGTTGCTGGAAACACCATATATTTT
TRBD1	TRBV19	TRBJ1-5	once	CASSVRQGAIVDQPQHF	TGTGCCAGTAGTGTACGCCAGGGGGCCATAGTGGATCAGCCCCAGCATTTT
.	TRBV28	TRBJ2-3	.	CASSRANTDTQYF	TGTGCCAGCAGTCGAGCCAATACAGATACGCAGTATTTT
TRBD1	TRBV5-1	TRBJ2-2	.	CASSRWTGQLNTGELFF	TGCGCCAGCAGCCGTTGGACAGGGCAGTTGAACACCGGGGAGCTGTTTTTT
TRBD1	TRBV7-2	TRBJ1-3	.	CASSLSGGFGSGNTIYF	TGTGCCAGCAGCTTATCAGGGGGTTTCGGCTCTGGAAACACCATATATTTT